Listed below are T cell receptor beta chains from one sample, sequenced in a study of cytomegalovirus exposure and HLA in healthy donors. Clones were sequenced by immunoSEQ multiplex PCR, and TCRdb holds only the in-frame ones, with some missing. Altogether some 100,000 clones are present, roughly 69% being singletons, with the ten largest covering 5.4%. Specimen: PBMCs. The receptors here all came from a woman between 65 and 79 years old in good health and CMV-seropositive. The CDR3 runs from the conserved cysteine through the conserved F or W. The order of the fields is J gene, clone size, D gene, CDR3 length, V gene, CDR3 DNA, CDR3 protein. A D gene is named only where the DNA matches it firmly. Size values are once, few and many counts, or a class for expanded clones, and some rows have none.

TRBJ2-3,.,.,13,TRBV7-2,TGTGCCAGCAGTGAAGGGGTACCAGATACGCAGTATTTT,CASSEGVPDTQYF
TRBJ2-5,.,.,17,TRBV7-9,TGTGCCAGCAGCTTAGAAGTGACTACCCATCTGCGGGAGACCCAGTACTTC,CASSLEVTTHLRETQYF
TRBJ2-7,.,TRBD1,14,TRBV11-1,TGTGCCAGCAGCTTAATCACAGGGGCCTACGAGCAGTACTTC,CASSLITGAYEQYF
TRBJ2-3,.,TRBD2,14,TRBV6-5,TGTGCCAGCAAGCAGACTAGCCCCGCAGATACGCAGTATTTT,CASKQTSPADTQYF
TRBJ1-6,.,TRBD1,13,TRBV30,TGTGCCTGGAGGACAGGGCCAAATTCACCCCTCCACTTT,CAWRTGPNSPLHF
TRBJ1-5,.,.,14,TRBV5-8,TGTGCCAGCAGCCGAGGACAAAGCAATCAGCCCCAGCATTTT,CASSRGQSNQPQHF
TRBJ1-2,few,.,13,TRBV5-4,TGTGCCAGCAGCTTGATGCGATCCTCCGGCTACACCTTC,CASSLMRSSGYTF
TRBJ2-7,.,TRBD1,13,TRBV7-9,TGTGCCAGCAGCACCTGGACAGGGTCCGAGCAGTACTTC,CASSTWTGSEQYF
TRBJ2-2,.,TRBD2,18,TRBV7-6,TGTGCCAGCAGCACACGGACTAGCGGGGGGCTGAACACCGGGGAGCTGTTTTTT,CASSTRTSGGLNTGELFF
TRBJ1-1,.,.,13,TRBV14,TGTGCCAGCAGCCAGGTCAATACAGGTGAAGCTTTCTTT,CASSQVNTGEAFF
TRBJ2-2,few,TRBD2,19,TRBV7-9,TGTGCCAGCAGCTTCGCCGGGACTAGCGGGGGGGAGAACACCGGGGAGCTGTTTTTT,CASSFAGTSGGENTGELFF
TRBJ2-1,.,TRBD1,14,TRBV11-2,TGTGCCAGCAGTATCTTCAGGGGGCTTAATGAGCAGTTCTTC,CASSIFRGLNEQFF